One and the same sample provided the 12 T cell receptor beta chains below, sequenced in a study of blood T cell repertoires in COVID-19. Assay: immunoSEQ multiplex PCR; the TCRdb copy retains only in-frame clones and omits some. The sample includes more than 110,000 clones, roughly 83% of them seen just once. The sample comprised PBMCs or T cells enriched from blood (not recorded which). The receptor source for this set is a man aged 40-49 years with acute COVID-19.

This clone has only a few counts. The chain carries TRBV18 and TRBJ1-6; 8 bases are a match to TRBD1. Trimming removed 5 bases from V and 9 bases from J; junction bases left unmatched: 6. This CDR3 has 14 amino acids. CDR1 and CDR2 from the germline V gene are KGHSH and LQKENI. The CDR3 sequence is CASSLDRGGSPLHF. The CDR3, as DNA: TGTGCCAGCTCATTAGACAGGGGTGGTTCACCCCTCCACTTT.

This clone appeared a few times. CDR3 sequence: CASSFTSGSNYNEQFF. The CDR3 nucleotides read TGTGCCAGCAGCTTCACTAGCGGATCAAACTACAATGAGCAGTTCTTC. The chain links TRBV7-2 to TRBJ2-1; TRBD2 agrees at 8 bases. The ends lost 3 bases at V and 3 bases at J; junction bases unmatched: 7. The CDR3 is 16 residues long. Germline assignment: CDR1 SGHTA and CDR2 FQGNSA.

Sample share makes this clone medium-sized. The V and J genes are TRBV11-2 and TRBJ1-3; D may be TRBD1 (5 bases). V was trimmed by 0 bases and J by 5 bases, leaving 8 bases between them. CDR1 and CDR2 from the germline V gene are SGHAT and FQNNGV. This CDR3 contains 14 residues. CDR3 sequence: CASSLDTDRNTIYF. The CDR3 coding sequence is TGTGCCAGCAGCTTAGATACGGACAGAAACACCATATATTTT.

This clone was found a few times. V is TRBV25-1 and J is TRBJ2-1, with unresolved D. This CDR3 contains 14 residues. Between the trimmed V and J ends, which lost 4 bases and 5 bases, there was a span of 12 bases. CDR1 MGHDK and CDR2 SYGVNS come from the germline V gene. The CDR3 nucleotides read TGTGCCAGCAGTGGTTACGGAGATGACAATGAGCAGTTCTTC. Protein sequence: CASSGYGDDNEQFF.

CDR3 bases: TGTGCCAGCTCACCATTTGCTAGCTTAGAGACCCAGTACTTC. It encodes CASSPFASLETQYF. V usage is TRBV18 and J usage is TRBJ2-5; D is possibly TRBD2 (5 bases). The CDR3 is made up of 14 amino acids. The ends were cut back, 2 bases at V and 4 bases at J, with 11 bases in the middle. The germline gives CDR1 KGHSH, CDR2 LQKENI.

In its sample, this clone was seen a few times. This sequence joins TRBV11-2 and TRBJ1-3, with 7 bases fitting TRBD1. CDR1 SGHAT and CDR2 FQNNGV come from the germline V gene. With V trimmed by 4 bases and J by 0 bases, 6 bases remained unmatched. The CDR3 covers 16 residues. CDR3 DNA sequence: TGTGCCAGCAGCTGGACAGGTCCTCGCTCTGGAAACACCATATATTTT. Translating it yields CASSWTGPRSGNTIYF.

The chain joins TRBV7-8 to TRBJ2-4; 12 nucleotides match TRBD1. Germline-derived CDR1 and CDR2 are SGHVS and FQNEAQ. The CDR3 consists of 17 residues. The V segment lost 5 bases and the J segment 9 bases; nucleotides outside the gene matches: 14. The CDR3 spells CASSPWDRGPSGGIQYF. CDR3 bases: TGTGCCAGCAGCCCCTGGGACAGGGGGCCATCGGGGGGCATTCAGTACTTC.

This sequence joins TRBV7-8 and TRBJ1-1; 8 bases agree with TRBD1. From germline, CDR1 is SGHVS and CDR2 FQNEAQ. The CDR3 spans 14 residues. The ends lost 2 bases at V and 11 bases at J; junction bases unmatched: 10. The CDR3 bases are TGTGCCAGCAGCTTAAGCAGGGGGCGAAGTGATGCTTTCTTT. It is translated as CASSLSRGRSDAFF.

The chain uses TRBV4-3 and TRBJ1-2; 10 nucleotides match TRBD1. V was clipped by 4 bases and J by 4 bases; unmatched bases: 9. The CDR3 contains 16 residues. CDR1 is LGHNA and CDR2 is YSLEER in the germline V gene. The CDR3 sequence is CASSRSSTGGSYGYTF. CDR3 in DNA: TGCGCCAGCAGCCGATCTTCGACAGGGGGCAGCTATGGCTACACCTTC.

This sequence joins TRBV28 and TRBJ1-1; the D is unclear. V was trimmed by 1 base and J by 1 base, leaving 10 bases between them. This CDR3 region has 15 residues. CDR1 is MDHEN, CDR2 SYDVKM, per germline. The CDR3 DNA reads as TGTGCCAGCAGTTTATCATACACCCAGAACACTGAAGCTTTCTTT. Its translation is CASSLSYTQNTEAFF. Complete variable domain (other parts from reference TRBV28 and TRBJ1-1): DVKVTQSSRYLVKRTGEKVFLECVQDMDHENMFWYRQDPGLGLRLIYFSYDVKMKEKGDIPEGYSVSREKKERFSLILESASTNQTSMYLCASSLSYTQNTEAFFGQGTRLTVV.

CDR3 coding DNA: TGTGCCAGCAGCTTTGACAGGGCGAGTGAGCAGTTCTTC. This sequence encodes CASSFDRASEQFF. The rearrangement joins TRBV13 to TRBJ2-1; 7 bases fit TRBD1. CDR1 and CDR2 (germline): PRHDT, FYEKMQ (reference sequence). The length of the CDR3 is 13 residues. With V trimmed by 3 bases and J by 9 bases, 5 bases remained unmatched.

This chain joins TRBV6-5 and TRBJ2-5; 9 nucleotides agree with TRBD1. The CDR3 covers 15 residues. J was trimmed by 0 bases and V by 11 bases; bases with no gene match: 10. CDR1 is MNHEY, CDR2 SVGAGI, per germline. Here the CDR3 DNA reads TGTGCCGTCACCCCTAGGACAGGGGACCAAGAGACCCAGTACTTC. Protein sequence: CAVTPRTGDQETQYF.